This entry lists 27 T cell receptor beta chains sequenced from one sample in a study of control samples from healthy donors and cancer patients. Sequencing used immunoSEQ multiplex PCR; TCRdb keeps in-frame clones, though not all of them. The top ten clones hold about 13% of a sample with 90,000 to 140,000 clones, 83% of them seen once. The sequenced material came from blood. Receptors were obtained from a woman aged 50 to 60 in good health.

Turning to this clone: A much larger clone sits a single nucleotide away, making a read error possible. The DNA for the CDR3 is TGTGCCAGCAGCTTATGGGACCGCCAAGAGACCCAGTACTTC. It yields the protein CASSLWDRQETQYF. The chain carries TRBV11-1 and TRBJ2-5; the D gene could be TRBD1 or TRBD2 (5 bases each). The ends were cut back, 2 bases at V and 1 base at J, with 8 bases in the middle. The CDR3 loop spans 14 amino acids. Germline V gives CDR1 SGHAT, CDR2 FQDESV (reference sequence).

V and J are TRBV5-6 and TRBJ2-2, with unresolved D. V dropped 0 bases and J dropped 2 bases, with 8 bases sitting between them. The germline V gene encodes CDR1 SGHDT and CDR2 YYEEEE. The CDR3 totals 15 residues. CDR3 DNA: TGTGCCAGCAGCTTGGTGGACGTAAACACCGGGGAGCTGTTTTTT. It is translated as CASSLVDVNTGELFF. Using reference TRBV5-6 and TRBJ2-2 for the parts outside the CDR3, the full variable domain is DAGVTQSPTHLIKTRGQQVTLRCSPKSGHDTVSWYQQALGQGPQFIFQYYEEEERQRGNFPDRFSGHQFPNYSSELNVNALLLGDSALYLCASSLVDVNTGELFFGEGSRLTVL.

This clone was observed a handful of times. The chain carries TRBV11-3 and TRBJ2-5; no clear D gene. Germline V CDR1 and CDR2: SGHNT, YENEEA. V was clipped by 2 bases and J by 5 bases, with 15 bases between them. The CDR3 totals 15 residues. CDR3 in amino acids: CASSLFGPEGETQYF. Here the CDR3 DNA reads TGTGCCAGCAGCTTATTTGGGCCAGAAGGGGAGACCCAGTACTTC.

The chain links TRBV2 to TRBJ2-2, with 7 nucleotides matching TRBD1. V shed 2 bases, J shed 0 bases, and the junction held 3 bases outside the gene matches. The germline V gene encodes CDR1 SNHLY and CDR2 FYNNEI. This CDR3 is built from 16 residues. The CDR3 loop reads CASSETGATNTGELFF. CDR3 coding DNA: TGTGCCAGCAGTGAAACAGGGGCCACGAACACCGGGGAGCTGTTTTTT.

This chain uses TRBV5-1 with TRBJ1-1; 8 positions match TRBD1. The CDR3 is 16 amino acids. V shed 4 bases, J shed 1 base, and the junction held 9 bases outside the gene matches. Germline CDR1 SGHRS, CDR2 YFSETQ. The CDR3 nucleotides are TGCGCCAGCAGCCCCCAGACAGGGGCCCCGAACACTGAAGCTTTCTTT. Translated, it gives CASSPQTGAPNTEAFF.

This chain joins TRBV15 and TRBJ2-5, with no clear D. CDR3 length: 15 amino acids. Germline values: CDR1 LNHNV, CDR2 YYDKDF (reference sequence). With 0 bases removed from V and 2 bases from J, the gap between germline ends came to 10 bases. CDR3 sequence (DNA): TGTGCCACCAGCAGAGATCGACTGCAACAAGAGACCCAGTACTTC. This encodes CATSRDRLQQETQYF.

The chain is built from TRBV5-4 and TRBJ2-3; possibly TRBD1 for D (5 bases). The V end lost 4 bases, the J end lost 1 base, and 10 bases lay between the germline ends. This CDR3 comprises 14 residues. Germline CDR1 and CDR2: SGHNT and YYREEE (reference sequence). The DNA of the CDR3 is TGTGCCAGCAGCCAGGTGGGGCGCACAGATACGCAGTATTTT. Protein: CASSQVGRTDTQYF.

V and J are TRBV6-1 and TRBJ1-5, with D unresolved. From germline, CDR1 is MNHNS and CDR2 SASEGT. Trimming pared 3 bases from V and 5 bases from J, leaving 8 bases between. The CDR3 spans 13 residues. The CDR3 is CASSDSFDQPQHF. CDR3 DNA: TGTGCCAGCAGTGACAGCTTCGATCAGCCCCAGCATTTT.

The rearrangement links TRBV9 to TRBJ2-1, with 9 nucleotides matching TRBD2. Germline-derived CDR1 and CDR2 are SGDLS and YYNGEE. The J segment lost 2 bases and the V segment lost 5 bases, leaving 5 bases of the junction unmatched. The CDR3 sequence is 15 residues long. CDR3 region: CASSLAGDTYNEQFF. The CDR3 nucleotides are TGTGCCAGCAGTTTAGCGGGAGACACCTACAATGAGCAGTTCTTC.

Points on this clone: This sequence may be a read error, since a much larger clone differs from it by one base. Other DNA sequences of this sample code for an identical CDR3. This chain connects TRBV7-3 to TRBJ1-2; possibly TRBD1 for D (5 bases). The CDR3 is 13 amino acids. Trimming left V 5 bases short and J 2 bases short, with 9 bases between. Germline loops: CDR1 SGHTA, CDR2 FQGTGA. CDR3 amino acids: CASSLNRNYGYTF. For the CDR3, the DNA is TGTGCCAGCAGCCTAAACAGGAACTATGGCTACACCTTC.

The chain carries TRBV18 and TRBJ2-4, with 8 positions matching TRBD1. The CDR3 contains 14 residues. From germline, CDR1 is KGHSH and CDR2 LQKENI. V trimming: 6 bases; J trimming: 8 bases; junction bases outside the gene matches: 9. The CDR3 is CASSLTGAEDIQYF. The CDR3 bases are TGTGCCAGCTCCCTGACAGGGGCAGAGGACATTCAGTACTTC.

The chain joins TRBV6-1 to TRBJ2-7; D uncertain. Trimming pared 2 bases from V and 1 base from J, leaving 12 bases between. This CDR3 has 15 amino acids. Per the germline V gene, CDR1 is MNHNS and CDR2 is SASEGT. In DNA, the CDR3 is TGTGCCAGCAGTGAATCGGCTAGTTCATCCTACGAGCAGTACTTC. Translated, it gives CASSESASSSYEQYF.

J is TRBJ2-1 and V is TRBV7-2, with 16 bases identical to TRBD2. Germline lookup yields CDR1 SGHTA and CDR2 FQGNSA. Losses at the gene ends were 5 bases for V and 12 bases for J; bases not matched to a gene: 7. The CDR3 runs 15 residues. CDR3 DNA sequence: TGTGCCAGCAGCACGGGACTAGCGGGGGGGCGTGGGCAGTTCTTC. Translation gives CASSTGLAGGRGQFF.

The chain has TRBV4-2 and TRBJ1-2; a weak D match, TRBD1 (5 bases). Deletions cut 8 bases from V and 1 base from J, with 14 bases between. The V gene's germline CDR1 is LGHNA and CDR2 YNFKEQ. The CDR3 has 14 residues. The CDR3 protein is CASQDSGGNYGYTF. The CDR3 DNA reads TGTGCCAGCCAAGACAGCGGGGGTAACTATGGCTACACCTTC.

The chain links TRBV6-5 to TRBJ2-7; TRBD1 matches 11 bases. CDR1 and CDR2 (germline): MNHEY, SVGAGI. Trimming took 2 bases from V and 4 from J; bases not matched to a gene: 1. The CDR3 is 14 amino acids. The CDR3 reads CASSYRDRGYEQYF. The DNA for the CDR3 is TGTGCCAGCAGTTACCGGGACAGGGGGTACGAGCAGTACTTC.

Here the CDR3 DNA reads TGTGCCAGCAGCTCACGACTAGCGGGGGGGCGTGAGACCCAGTACTTC. Encoded protein: CASSSRLAGGRETQYF. This chain joins TRBV7-3 and TRBJ2-5; TRBD2 agrees at 14 bases. Germline V CDR1 and CDR2: SGHTA, FQGTGA. This CDR3 is 16 amino acids long. The V and J ends lost 4 bases and 5 bases, in that order; junction bases with no gene match: 6.

The V call is TRBV5-1, the J call TRBJ1-4, with 8 bases fitting TRBD1. Per the germline V gene, CDR1 is SGHRS and CDR2 is YFSETQ. The V and J ends lost 4 bases and 4 bases, in that order; junction bases with no gene match: 9. The CDR3 sequence is 16 residues long. CDR3: CASSLRTGKGNEKLFF. The CDR3 nucleotides read TGCGCCAGCAGCCTCCGGACAGGGAAGGGTAATGAAAAACTGTTTTTT.

J is TRBJ2-1 and V is TRBV11-2; D tentatively fits TRBD1 or TRBD2 (5 bases each). V was shortened by 5 bases and J by 4 bases, with 18 bases between the two germline ends. CDR3 size: 16 residues. Germline V gives CDR1 SGHAT, CDR2 FQNNGV. The CDR3, as DNA: TGTGCCAGCAGCCCCATTGGGGGATTTTTTTACAATGAGCAGTTCTTC. This encodes CASSPIGGFFYNEQFF.

This clone has only one observation. The chain is built from TRBV6-6 and TRBJ1-6; D gene ambiguous. V lost 6 bases and J 0 bases, leaving 9 bases between the germline ends. The CDR3 length is 15 residues. Looked up from germline, CDR1 is MNHNY and CDR2 is SVGAGI (reference sequence). The CDR3 DNA sequence: TGTGCCAGCAGCCAATATAGCTCCTATAATTCACCCCTCCACTTT. Protein product: CASSQYSSYNSPLHF.

This chain connects TRBV19 to TRBJ1-5; possibly TRBD1 for D (6 bases). CDR1 LNHDA and CDR2 SQIVND come from the germline V gene (reference sequence). CDR3 length equals 12 residues. V was clipped by 5 bases and J by 7 bases, with 9 bases between them. CDR3 sequence (DNA): TGTGCCAGTAGTCAGGGGACCCAGCCCCAGCATTTT. Its protein is CASSQGTQPQHF. Together with reference TRBV19 and TRBJ1-5, the CDR3 gives the full variable domain: DGGITQSPKYLFRKEGQNVTLSCEQNLNHDAMYWYRQDPGQGLRLIYYSQIVNDFQKGDIAEGYSVSREKKESFPLTVTSAQKNPTAFYLCASSQGTQPQHFGDGTRLSIL.

In its sample, this clone was seen a few times. The chain is built from TRBV14 and TRBJ2-1, with 9 bases lining up with TRBD1. CDR3 length: 18 residues. V trimming: 3 bases; J trimming: 1 base; junction bases outside the gene matches: 10. Germline-derived CDR1 and CDR2 are SGHDN and FVKESK. The CDR3 here is CASSQSPWTGVSYNEQFF. CDR3 bases: TGTGCCAGCAGCCAGAGTCCATGGACAGGGGTATCCTACAATGAGCAGTTCTTC.

The J gene is TRBJ1-4, the V gene TRBV9; perhaps TRBD1 as D (5 bases). The CDR3 sequence is 13 residues long. The V and J ends lost 3 bases and 7 bases respectively, with 10 bases between them. In germline, CDR1 is SGDLS, CDR2 YYNGEE. CDR3 nucleotide sequence: TGTGCCAGCAGCGGTACCGGGGGTGAAAAACTGTTTTTT. Translation: CASSGTGGEKLFF.

The J gene is TRBJ2-5, the V gene TRBV12-1. TRBV12-1 is a pseudogene segment. This CDR3 region has 13 residues. The CDR3 DNA reads as TGTGCCAGCAGCTTTAAGATTCAAGAGACCCAGTACTTC. It yields the protein CASSFKIQETQYF.

CDR3: CASSSSGGIRETQYF. The CDR3 DNA is TGTGCCAGCAGCTCTAGCGGGGGAATCCGAGAGACCCAGTACTTC. The chain combines TRBV5-5 with TRBJ2-5; 10 positions match TRBD2. Germline V gives CDR1 SGHKS, CDR2 YYEKEE (reference sequence). Trimming at V came to 3 bases and at J to 4 bases, leaving 6 bases not matched to a gene. The CDR3 length is 15 residues.

The chain couples TRBV24-1 to TRBJ2-1; 13 bases fit TRBD2. From germline, CDR1 is KGHDR and CDR2 SFDVKD. V lost 4 bases to trimming and J lost 6 bases; unmatched junction nucleotides: 8. The CDR3 runs 17 residues. The CDR3 nucleotides are TGTGCCACCAGTGACCCCGGACTAGCGGGAGCGGGCAATGAGCAGTTCTTC. It is translated as CATSDPGLAGAGNEQFF.

The genes are TRBV19 and TRBJ2-5, with D perhaps matching TRBD1 or TRBD2 (6 bases each). Germline V gene sequence: CDR1 LNHDA, CDR2 SQIVND (reference sequence). V was trimmed by 7 bases and J by 5 bases, leaving 14 bases between them. CDR3 length: 13 amino acids. CDR3 loop: CASKEGGRETQYF. The CDR3 region has the DNA TGTGCCAGTAAGGAAGGGGGGCGTGAGACCCAGTACTTC.

V is TRBV4-3 and J is TRBJ1-6; 9 bases agree with TRBD1. The CDR3 has 15 amino acids. V was pared by 1 base and J by 5 bases, with 0 bases of the junction left unmatched. Germline V gives CDR1 LGHNA, CDR2 YSLEER. The CDR3 reads CASSQGTGDNSPLHF. The CDR3 DNA reads as TGCGCCAGCAGCCAAGGGACAGGGGATAATTCACCCCTCCACTTT.